This T cell receptor (beta chain) originates from a study of blood T cell repertoires in COVID-19. The authors' processing: Estimation of nucleated cell counts was performed using reference gene primer amplification. The repertoire was sequenced with immunoSEQ multiplex PCR; TCRdb's copy has only in-frame clones and lacks some. The V and J calls and the clone size are those of that table, but D and trimming were determined from the DNA. The data contain around 200,000 clones, about 86% of them singletons. The CDR3 runs to 13 residues. Trimming took 5 bases from V and 8 from J, leaving 13 bases between them. CDR1 LNHDA and CDR2 SQIVND come from the germline V gene (reference sequence).

This receptor was taken from a man aged 35-49 years with active or convalescent COVID-19. This chain uses TRBV19 with TRBJ2-1, with D perhaps TRBD2 (6 bases). The sequenced sample was peripheral blood. This chain's CDR3 is CASSERRVDEQFF. As DNA, the CDR3 is TGTGCCAGTAGTGAGAGGAGGGTGGATGAGCAGTTCTTC.